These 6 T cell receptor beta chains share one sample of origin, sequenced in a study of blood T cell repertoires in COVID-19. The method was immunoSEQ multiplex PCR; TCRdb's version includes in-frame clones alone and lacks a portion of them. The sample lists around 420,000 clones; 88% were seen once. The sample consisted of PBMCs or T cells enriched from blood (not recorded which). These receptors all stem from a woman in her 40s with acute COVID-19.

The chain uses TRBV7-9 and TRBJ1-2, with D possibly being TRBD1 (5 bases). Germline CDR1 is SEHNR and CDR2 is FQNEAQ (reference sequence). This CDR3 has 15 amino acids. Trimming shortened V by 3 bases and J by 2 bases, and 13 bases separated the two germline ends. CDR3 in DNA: TGTGCCAGCAGCTTGGGCTCGGGGGGGAACTATGGCTACACCTTC. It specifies CASSLGSGGNYGYTF. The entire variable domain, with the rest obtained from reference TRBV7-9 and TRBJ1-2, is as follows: DTGVSQNPRHKITKRGQNVTFRCDPISEHNRLYWYRQTLGQGPEFLTYFQNEAQLEKSRLLSDRFSAERPKGSFSTLEIQRTEQGDSAMYLCASSLGSGGNYGYTFGSGTRLTVV.

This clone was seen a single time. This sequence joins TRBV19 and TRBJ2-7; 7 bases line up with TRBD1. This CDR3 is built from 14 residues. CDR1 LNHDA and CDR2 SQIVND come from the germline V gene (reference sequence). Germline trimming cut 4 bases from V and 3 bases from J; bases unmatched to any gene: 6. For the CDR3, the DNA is TGTGCCAGTAGTAACAGGGGATTGTTCTACGAGCAGTACTTC. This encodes CASSNRGLFYEQYF. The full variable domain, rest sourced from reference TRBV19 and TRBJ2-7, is DGGITQSPKYLFRKEGQNVTLSCEQNLNHDAMYWYRQDPGQGLRLIYYSQIVNDFQKGDIAEGYSVSREKKESFPLTVTSAQKNPTAFYLCASSNRGLFYEQYFGPGTRLTVT.

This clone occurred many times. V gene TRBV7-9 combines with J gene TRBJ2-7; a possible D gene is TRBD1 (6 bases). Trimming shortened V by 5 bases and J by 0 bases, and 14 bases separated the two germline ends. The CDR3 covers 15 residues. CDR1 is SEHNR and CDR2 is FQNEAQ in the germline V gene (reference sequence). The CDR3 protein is CASSKPTDSSYEQYF. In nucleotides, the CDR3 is TGTGCCAGCAGCAAGCCCACGGACAGCTCCTACGAGCAGTACTTC.

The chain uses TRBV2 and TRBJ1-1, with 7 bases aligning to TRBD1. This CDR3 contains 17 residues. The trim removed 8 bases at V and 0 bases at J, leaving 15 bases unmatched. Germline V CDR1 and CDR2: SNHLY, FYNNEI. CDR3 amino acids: CASLPGTETYMNTEAFF. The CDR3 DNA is TGTGCCAGCCTCCCTGGGACAGAGACCTACATGAACACTGAAGCTTTCTTT.

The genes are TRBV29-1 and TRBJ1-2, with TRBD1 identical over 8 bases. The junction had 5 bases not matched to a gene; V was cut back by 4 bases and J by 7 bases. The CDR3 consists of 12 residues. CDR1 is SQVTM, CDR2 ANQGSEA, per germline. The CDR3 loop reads CSVGTGHGGYTF. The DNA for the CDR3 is TGCAGCGTTGGGACAGGGCACGGTGGCTACACCTTC.

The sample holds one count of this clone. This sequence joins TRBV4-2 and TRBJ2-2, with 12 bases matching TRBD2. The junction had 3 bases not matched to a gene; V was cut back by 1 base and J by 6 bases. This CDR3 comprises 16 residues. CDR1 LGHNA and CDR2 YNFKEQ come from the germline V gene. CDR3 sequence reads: CASSQGLAGVAGELFF. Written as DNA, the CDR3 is TGTGCCAGCAGCCAAGGACTAGCGGGGGTTGCCGGGGAGCTGTTTTTT.